A single T cell receptor (beta chain) is shown here with its context. The CDR3 is 18 amino acids. V was shortened by 0 bases and J by 6 bases, with 23 bases between the two germline ends. Germline loops: CDR1 SGHVS, CDR2 FQNEAQ. The data derive from a study of technical replicates of blood from a handful of donors. TCRdb's table, derived via immunoSEQ multiplex PCR, lists solely in-frame clones and lacks some. The table has 75,000 to 95,000 clones, around 94% seen once. The source of this sequence is a human donor in good health. The gene calls are TRBV7-8 and TRBJ1-2, with D possibly being TRBD1 (5 bases). The specimen was T cells isolated from PBMCs. The CDR3: CASSLAQWAGPPADGYTF. CDR3 DNA: TGTGCCAGCAGCTTAGCGCAATGGGCAGGGCCCCCGGCGGATGGCTACACCTTC.